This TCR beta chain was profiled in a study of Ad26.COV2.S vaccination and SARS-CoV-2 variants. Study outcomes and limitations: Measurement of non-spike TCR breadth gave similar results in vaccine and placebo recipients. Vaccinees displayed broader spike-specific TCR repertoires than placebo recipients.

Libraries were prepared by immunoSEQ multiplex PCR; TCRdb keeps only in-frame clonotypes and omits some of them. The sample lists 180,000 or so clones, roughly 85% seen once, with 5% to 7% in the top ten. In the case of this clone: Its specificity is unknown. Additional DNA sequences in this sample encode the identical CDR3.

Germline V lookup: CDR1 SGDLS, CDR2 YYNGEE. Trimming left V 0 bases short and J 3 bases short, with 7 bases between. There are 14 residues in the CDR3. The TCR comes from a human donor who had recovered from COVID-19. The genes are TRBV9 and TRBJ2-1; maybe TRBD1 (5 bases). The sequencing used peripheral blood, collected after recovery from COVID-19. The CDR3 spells CASSVEDNYNEQFF. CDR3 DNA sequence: TGTGCCAGCAGCGTAGAGGACAACTACAATGAGCAGTTCTTC.